The 19 T cell receptor beta chains below were found in one sample sequenced in a study of T cell clonality in common variable immunodeficiency. These receptors have no identified antigens. Study-wide results and limits: Fewer deletions and N-nucleotide insertions were reportedly seen in common variable immunodeficiency TCR beta sequences.

Produced via immunoSEQ multiplex PCR; TCRdb's table is partial and in-frame only. Reported are 15,000 to 25,000 clones, none seen only once; the ten largest carry roughly a quarter. Specimen: peripheral blood mononuclear cells. These TCRs come from a human donor with common variable immunodeficiency.

Notes on this clone: Coverage ceases 3 residues before the CDR3 finishes, and the germline J gene fills in the end. The gene calls are TRBV7-2 and TRBJ1-2, with D unclear. CDR3 length: 14 amino acids. Per the germline V gene, CDR1 is SGHTA and CDR2 is FQGNSA. V dropped 1 base and J dropped 5 bases, with 11 bases sitting between them. The CDR3 DNA, read in part, is TGTGCCAGCAGCTTAGTTGGGCAGCATTATGGC. Amino acids: CASSLVGQHYG. Given in full, the CDR3 is CASSLVGQHYGYTF.

With regard to this clone: The read terminates 3 residues before the CDR3 end, so the remaining end is supplied by the germline J gene. The chain recombines TRBV5-1 with TRBJ1-2; D gene uncertain. This CDR3 has 15 residues. Germline V lookup: CDR1 SGHRS, CDR2 YFSETQ. V was clipped by 0 bases and J by 4 bases, with 13 bases between them. The CDR3 protein is CASSLDPGSSYGYTF. The sequenced CDR3 bases are TGCGCCAGCAGCTTGGATCCGGGGAGTAGCTATGGC.

Concerning this clone itself: Read data end 3 residues before the CDR3 end; the end is taken from the germline J gene. This chain links TRBV7-2 with TRBJ2-3; TRBD1 is a possible D gene (5 bases). Germline-derived CDR1 and CDR2 are SGHTA and FQGNSA. V lost 8 bases, J lost 3 bases, and 12 bases lay in between. CDR3 size: 13 residues. CDR3 sequence: CASGARRTDTQYF. CDR3 DNA, as far as it was read: TGTGCCAGCGGGGCCAGAAGGACAGATACG. The full variable domain, in which reference TRBV7-2 and TRBJ2-3 provide the parts outside the CDR3, is GAGVSQSPSNKVTEKGKDVELRCDPISGHTALYWYRQSLGQGLEFLIYFQGNSAPDKSGLPSDRFSAERTGGSVSTLTIQRTQQEDSAVYLCASGARRTDTQYFGPGTRLTVL.

Worth noting for this clone: At one end the junction does not follow the germline gene, possibly because of a read error. Coverage ceases 3 residues before the CDR3 finishes, and the germline J gene fills in the end. The V gene is TRBV7-9, the J gene TRBJ1-6; D remains unclear. Germline assignment: CDR1 SEHNR and CDR2 FQNEAQ (reference sequence). The CDR3 sequence is 12 residues long. The sequenced CDR3 bases are TGTTCCAGTAATATCTATAATTCACCC. Residues: CSSNIYNSP. The complete CDR3 reads CSSNIYNSPLHF.

This clone was seen more than once but under ten times. The read is 3 residues too short to cover the CDR3 end, so that end is filled in from the germline J gene. The J gene is TRBJ1-2, the V gene TRBV7-2; no clear D. Germline CDR1 reads SGHTA; CDR2 reads FQGNSA. There are 14 residues in the CDR3. Trimming took 1 base from V and 1 from J, leaving 7 bases between them. The sequenced part of the CDR3 DNA is TGTGCCAGCAGCTTAGTGAGCTATAACTATGGC. This encodes CASSLVSYNYG. The entire CDR3 protein reads CASSLVSYNYGYTF.

A note on this clone: Read coverage stops 3 residues before the CDR3 terminus; the germline J gene supplies the remainder. V usage is TRBV7-2 and J usage is TRBJ1-2; weak D call: TRBD1 (6 bases). Trimming removed 5 bases at V and 0 bases at J, with 13 bases between. The CDR3 is 15 residues long. Germline V gene sequence: CDR1 SGHTA, CDR2 FQGNSA. Incomplete CDR3 DNA: TGTGCCAGCAGCCTGTCCAGGGGAGCTAACTATGGC. Protein product: CASSLSRGANYG. The complete CDR3 protein is CASSLSRGANYGYTF. Using reference TRBV7-2 and TRBJ1-2 for the parts outside the CDR3, the full variable domain is GAGVSQSPSNKVTEKGKDVELRCDPISGHTALYWYRQSLGQGLEFLIYFQGNSAPDKSGLPSDRFSAERTGGSVSTLTIQRTQQEDSAVYLCASSLSRGANYGYTFGSGTRLTVV.

Remarks on this clone: The sequenced fragment ends 3 residues before the CDR3 boundary, so the rest is inferred from the germline J gene. This rearrangement joins TRBV6-2 or TRBV6-3 to TRBJ2-7; 8 nucleotides align to TRBD2. The ends lost 5 bases at V and 4 bases at J; junction bases unmatched: 16. From germline, CDR1 is MNHEY and CDR2 SVGEGT. The CDR3 has 17 residues. The CDR3 loop is CASSPPVVGTRGYEQYF. Incomplete CDR3 DNA: TGTGCCAGCAGTCCGCCGGTCGTCGGGACTAGAGGGTACGAG.

This clone was observed a handful of times. The chain's CDR3 is CAWSSGASYIQYF. The sequenced part of the CDR3 DNA is TGTGCCTGGAGTTCAGGGGCGAGTTACATT. The chain employs TRBV30 and TRBJ2-4, with D possibly matching TRBD1 (6 bases). The missing CDR3 end, 3 residues past where the read stops, is filled in from the germline J gene. The germline V and J ends were trimmed by 2 bases and 8 bases, with 13 bases remaining between them. Germline V gene data show CDR1 as GTSNPN and CDR2 as SVGIG (reference sequence). The CDR3 has 13 amino acids.

This clone was seen more than once but under ten times. The read ends 3 residues early relative to the CDR3; the germline J gene fills the gap. V usage is TRBV18 and J usage is TRBJ1-2; D may be TRBD1 (5 bases). Germline V lookup: CDR1 KGHSH, CDR2 LQKENI. The CDR3 runs 15 residues. The V end lost 3 bases, the J end lost 5 bases, and 16 bases lay between the germline ends. CDR3 bases read: TGTGCCAGCTCACCGAGAACTCAGGGAGGGTATGGC. It specifies CASSPRTQGGYG. The whole CDR3 is CASSPRTQGGYGYTF.

For this clone: The observed sequence ends 3 residues before the CDR3 terminus, with the missing tail filled in from the germline J gene. The chain recombines TRBV18 with TRBJ2-5; D is possibly TRBD1 (5 bases). This CDR3 contains 14 residues. Germline assignment: CDR1 KGHSH and CDR2 LQKENI. Trimming stripped 0 bases from V and 5 bases from J, with 10 bases between. The sequenced part of the CDR3 DNA is TGTGCCAGCTCACCACCGCAGGGATCGGAGACC. It translates to CASSPPQGSET. The complete CDR3 sequence is CASSPPQGSETQYF.

At least ten counts were recorded for this clone. The read ends 3 residues early relative to the CDR3; the germline J gene fills the gap. The V call is TRBV7-9, the J call TRBJ1-1; 7 positions agree with TRBD1. Germline V gene data show CDR1 as SEHNR and CDR2 as FQNEAQ (reference sequence). Germline trimming cut 5 bases from V and 0 bases from J; bases unmatched to any gene: 3. The CDR3 is made up of 14 amino acids. This CDR3 is CASSVGTVNTEAFF. The sequenced CDR3 bases are TGTGCCAGCAGCGTAGGGACAGTGAACACTGAA.

A word on this clone: The sequenced fragment ends 3 residues before the CDR3 boundary, so the rest is inferred from the germline J gene. The rearrangement joins TRBV7-9 to TRBJ2-7; no definite D call. Germline V gene data show CDR1 as SEHNR and CDR2 as FQNEAQ (reference sequence). The CDR3 totals 14 residues. V shed 3 bases and J shed 3 bases, with 12 bases lying between them. CDR3 residues: CASSFDGFFYEQYF. The CDR3 bases that were read are TGTGCCAGCAGCTTTGACGGGTTTTTCTACGAG. Variable domain in full (rest from reference TRBV7-9 and TRBJ2-7): DTGVSQNPRHKITKRGQNVTFRCDPISEHNRLYWYRQTLGQGPEFLTYFQNEAQLEKSRLLSDRFSAERPKGSFSTLEIQRTEQGDSAMYLCASSFDGFFYEQYFGPGTRLTVT.

This clone has at least ten counts. The read ends 3 residues early relative to the CDR3; the germline J gene fills the gap. The J gene is TRBJ2-7, the V gene TRBV5-1, with TRBD1 as a possible D gene (6 bases). Germline assignment: CDR1 SGHRS and CDR2 YFSETQ. Trimming stripped 2 bases from V and 3 bases from J, with 15 bases between. CDR3 size: 15 residues. CDR3 residues: CASSFDGTSLYEQYF. CDR3 DNA (partial): TGCGCCAGCAGCTTTGACGGGACAAGCCTCTACGAG.

The table lists this clone with a few counts. The read falls 3 residues short of the CDR3 end, and the missing part is taken from the germline J gene. The chain links TRBV18 to TRBJ2-3; 7 bases agree with TRBD2. Germline V gives CDR1 KGHSH, CDR2 LQKENI. The J segment lost 3 bases and the V segment lost 2 bases, leaving 5 bases of the junction unmatched. The CDR3 has 15 residues. The DNA read from the CDR3 is TGTGCCAGCTCACCAGGGGGTAGCGGGACAGATACG. Amino acids: CASSPGGSGTDT. The full CDR3 protein is CASSPGGSGTDTQYF. The whole variable domain, remainder taken from reference TRBV18 and TRBJ2-3, is NAGVMQNPRHLVRRRGQEARLRCSPMKGHSHVYWYRQLPEEGLKFMVYLQKENIIDESGMPKERFSAEFPKEGPSILRIQQVVRGDSAAYFCASSPGGSGTDTQYFGPGTRLTVL.

About this clone itself: Read coverage stops 3 residues before the CDR3 terminus; the germline J gene supplies the remainder. The V gene is TRBV7-2, the J gene TRBJ2-7; TRBD2 agrees at 9 bases. Losses at the gene ends were 5 bases for V and 3 bases for J; bases not matched to a gene: 8. In germline, CDR1 is SGHTA, CDR2 FQGNSA. The length of the CDR3 is 15 residues. The chain's CDR3 is CASSTSPSGDYEQYF. The CDR3 DNA, read in part, is TGTGCCAGCAGCACTAGTCCTAGCGGGGACTACGAG. The whole variable domain, remainder taken from reference TRBV7-2 and TRBJ2-7, is GAGVSQSPSNKVTEKGKDVELRCDPISGHTALYWYRQSLGQGLEFLIYFQGNSAPDKSGLPSDRFSAERTGGSVSTLTIQRTQQEDSAVYLCASSTSPSGDYEQYFGPGTRLTVT.

This clone has only a few counts. The read finishes 3 residues shy of the CDR3 end, and the germline J gene is used to complete it. The chain carries TRBV30 and TRBJ1-1; D ambiguous. The CDR3 length is 11 residues. The germline V gene encodes CDR1 GTSNPN and CDR2 SVGIG (reference sequence). V lost 3 bases and J 2 bases, leaving 4 bases between the germline ends. The CDR3: CAWRSNTEAFF. The CDR3 bases that were read are TGTGCCTGGAGATCTAACACTGAA.

This clone showed up just a few times. The sequenced CDR3 bases are TGTGCCACAAAAAGGGGGCACCAGGTCTCCTACAATGAG. This codes for CATKRGHQVSYNE. The whole CDR3 sequence reads CATKRGHQVSYNEQFF. The chain couples TRBV19 to TRBJ2-1, with 7 bases that match TRBD1. The CDR3 extends 3 residues past the end of the read, so its final part is completed from the germline J gene. In germline, CDR1 is LNHDA, CDR2 SQIVND (reference sequence). V lost 10 bases, J lost 0 bases, and 12 bases stayed unmatched. The CDR3 has 16 residues.

For this clone: The sequence runs out 3 residues before the end of the CDR3; the remainder is reconstructed from the germline J gene. V and J are TRBV30 and TRBJ2-5, with 10 bases fitting TRBD2. Trimming cost V 1 base and J 2 bases; bases outside gene matches: 4. The germline CDR1 and CDR2 sequences are GTSNPN and SVGIG (reference sequence). The CDR3 covers 15 residues. CDR3 DNA (partial): TGTGCCTGGAGTGGCAGCGGGGGGGGGCAAGAGACC. As protein: CAWSGSGGGQET. The complete CDR3 reads CAWSGSGGGQETQYF.

There are a few counts of this clone. The sequenced part of the CDR3 DNA is TGCAGTGCTTCGAAGGACAGGGGGCTTTCAGATACG. It specifies CSASKDRGLSDT. The entire CDR3 protein reads CSASKDRGLSDTQYF. This chain connects TRBV20-1 to TRBJ2-3; 11 positions agree with TRBD1. Coverage ceases 3 residues before the CDR3 finishes, and the germline J gene fills in the end. The CDR3 loop spans 15 amino acids. In germline, CDR1 is DFQATT, CDR2 SNEGSKA (reference sequence). V lost 5 bases and J lost 4; bases outside the gene matches: 8.